This TCR beta chain was sequenced for a study of shared clonotypes between healthy human individuals. Study details: The donor group consisted of two women and three men, aged 18 to 49.

Original data processing: Without quality scores, immunoSEQ junctional reads could not be filtered like full-length reads. The protocol was immunoSEQ multiplex PCR, while the TCRdb copy is restricted to in-frame clones and leaves out a portion. V and J calls and clone size come straight from that table; D and trimming were deduced from the DNA. The sample includes about 2.4 million clones, 80% to 95% of them seen just once. Germline loops: CDR1 ENHRY, CDR2 SYGVKD. J gave up 9 bases and V 0 bases, and 6 bases lay outside the gene matches. This CDR3 region has 14 residues. This rearrangement joins TRBV10-3 to TRBJ1-2, with TRBD1 identical over 8 bases. The clonotype comes from a man in his late teens or twenties in good health. Some clones in this sample may be carry-over from other donors' samples. Sequencing was performed on naive CD4+ T cells from PBMCs. Specified subset: CD45RA+ positively selected. The CDR3 loop is CAISESTGQVRYTF. In DNA, the CDR3 is TGTGCCATCAGTGAGTCGACGGGACAGGTGCGCTACACCTTC.